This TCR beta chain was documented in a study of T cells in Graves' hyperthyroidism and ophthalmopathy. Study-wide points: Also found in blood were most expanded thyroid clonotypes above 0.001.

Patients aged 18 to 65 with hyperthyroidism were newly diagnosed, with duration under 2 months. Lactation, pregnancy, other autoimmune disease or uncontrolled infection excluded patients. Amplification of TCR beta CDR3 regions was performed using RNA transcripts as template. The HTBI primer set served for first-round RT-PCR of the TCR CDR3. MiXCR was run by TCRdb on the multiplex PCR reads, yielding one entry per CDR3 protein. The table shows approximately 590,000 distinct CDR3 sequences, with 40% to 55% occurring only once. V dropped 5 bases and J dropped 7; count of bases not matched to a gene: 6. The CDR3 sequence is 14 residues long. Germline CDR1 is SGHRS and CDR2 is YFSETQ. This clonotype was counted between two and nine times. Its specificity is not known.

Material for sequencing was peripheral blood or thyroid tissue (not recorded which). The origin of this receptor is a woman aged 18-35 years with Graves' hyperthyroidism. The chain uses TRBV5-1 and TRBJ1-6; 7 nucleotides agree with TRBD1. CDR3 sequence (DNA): TGCGCCAGCAGGGAGACAGGGCGGAATTCACCCCTCCACTTT. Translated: CASRETGRNSPLHF.